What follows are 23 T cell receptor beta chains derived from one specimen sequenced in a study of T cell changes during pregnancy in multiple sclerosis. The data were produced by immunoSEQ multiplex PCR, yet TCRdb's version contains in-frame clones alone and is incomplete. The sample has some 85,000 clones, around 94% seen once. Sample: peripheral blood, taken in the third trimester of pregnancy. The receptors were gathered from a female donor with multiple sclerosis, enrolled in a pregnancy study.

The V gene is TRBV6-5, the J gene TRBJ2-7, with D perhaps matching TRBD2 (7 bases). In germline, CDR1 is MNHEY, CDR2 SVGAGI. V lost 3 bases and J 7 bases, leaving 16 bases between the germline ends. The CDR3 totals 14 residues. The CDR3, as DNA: TGTGCCAGCAGTTATAGGGGGGGTGTGGGGGAGCAGTACTTC. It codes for CASSYRGGVGEQYF.

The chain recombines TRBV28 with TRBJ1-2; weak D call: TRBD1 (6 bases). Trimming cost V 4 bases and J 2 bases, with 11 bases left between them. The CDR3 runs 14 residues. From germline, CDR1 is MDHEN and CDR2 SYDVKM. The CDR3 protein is CASSSRGFNYGYTF. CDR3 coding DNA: TGTGCCAGCAGTTCCAGGGGTTTCAACTATGGCTACACCTTC.

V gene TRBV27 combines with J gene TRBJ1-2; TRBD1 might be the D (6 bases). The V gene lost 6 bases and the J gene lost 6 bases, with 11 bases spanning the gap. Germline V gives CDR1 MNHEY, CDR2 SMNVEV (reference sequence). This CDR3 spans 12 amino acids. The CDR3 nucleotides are TGTGCCAGCAGGACCCAGGGGAATGGCTACACCTTC. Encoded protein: CASRTQGNGYTF.

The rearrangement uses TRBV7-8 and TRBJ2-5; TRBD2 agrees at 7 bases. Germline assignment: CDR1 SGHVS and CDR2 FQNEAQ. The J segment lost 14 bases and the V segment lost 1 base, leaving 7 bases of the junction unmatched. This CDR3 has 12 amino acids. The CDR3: CASSLVAGEGYF. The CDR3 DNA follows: TGTGCCAGCAGCTTAGTTGCGGGAGAAGGCTACTTC.

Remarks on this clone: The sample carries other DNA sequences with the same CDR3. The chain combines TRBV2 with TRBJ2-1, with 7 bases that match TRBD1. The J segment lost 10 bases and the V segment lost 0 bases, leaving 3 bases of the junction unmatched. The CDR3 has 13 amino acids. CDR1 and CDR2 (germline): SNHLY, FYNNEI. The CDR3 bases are TGTGCCAGCAGTGAAGCAGGGGGCAGGGAGCAGTTCTTC. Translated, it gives CASSEAGGREQFF.

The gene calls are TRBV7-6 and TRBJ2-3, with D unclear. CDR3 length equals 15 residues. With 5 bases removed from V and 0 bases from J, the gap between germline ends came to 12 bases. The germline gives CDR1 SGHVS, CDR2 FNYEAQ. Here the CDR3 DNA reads TGTGCCAGCAGCCCCCGGCGGTTAAGCACAGATACGCAGTATTTT. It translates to CASSPRRLSTDTQYF.

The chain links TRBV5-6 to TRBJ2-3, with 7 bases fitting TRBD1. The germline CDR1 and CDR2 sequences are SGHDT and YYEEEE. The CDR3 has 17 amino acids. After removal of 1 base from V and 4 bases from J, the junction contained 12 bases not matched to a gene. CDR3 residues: CASSLKGAGVSSDTQYF. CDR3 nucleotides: TGTGCCAGCAGCTTGAAGGGGGCAGGGGTTTCCTCAGATACGCAGTATTTT. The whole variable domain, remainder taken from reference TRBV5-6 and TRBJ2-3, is DAGVTQSPTHLIKTRGQQVTLRCSPKSGHDTVSWYQQALGQGPQFIFQYYEEEERQRGNFPDRFSGHQFPNYSSELNVNALLLGDSALYLCASSLKGAGVSSDTQYFGPGTRLTVL.

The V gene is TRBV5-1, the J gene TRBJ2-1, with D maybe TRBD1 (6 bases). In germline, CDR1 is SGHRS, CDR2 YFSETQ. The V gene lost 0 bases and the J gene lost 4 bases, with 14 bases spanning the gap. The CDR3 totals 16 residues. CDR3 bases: TGCGCCAGCAGCTTGGTGGGCAGGGGCCTTTACAATGAGCAGTTCTTC. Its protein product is CASSLVGRGLYNEQFF.

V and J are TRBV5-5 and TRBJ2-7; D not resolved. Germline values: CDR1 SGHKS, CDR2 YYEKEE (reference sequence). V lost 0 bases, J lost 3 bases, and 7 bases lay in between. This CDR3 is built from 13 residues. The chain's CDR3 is CASSLGRSYEQYF. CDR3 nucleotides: TGTGCCAGCAGCTTGGGACGGAGCTACGAGCAGTACTTC. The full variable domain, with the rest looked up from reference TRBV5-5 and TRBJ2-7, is DAGVTQSPTHLIKTRGQQVTLRCSPISGHKSVSWYQQVLGQGPQFIFQYYEKEERGRGNFPDRFSARQFPNYSSELNVNALLLGDSALYLCASSLGRSYEQYFGPGTRLTVT.

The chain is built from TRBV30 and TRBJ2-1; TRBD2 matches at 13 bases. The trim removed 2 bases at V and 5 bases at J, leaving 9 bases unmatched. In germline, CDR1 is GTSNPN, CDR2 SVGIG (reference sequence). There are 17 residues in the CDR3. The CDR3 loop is CAWSWTSGSSFHNEQFF. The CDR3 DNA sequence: TGTGCCTGGAGTTGGACTAGCGGGAGTTCTTTCCACAATGAGCAGTTCTTC.

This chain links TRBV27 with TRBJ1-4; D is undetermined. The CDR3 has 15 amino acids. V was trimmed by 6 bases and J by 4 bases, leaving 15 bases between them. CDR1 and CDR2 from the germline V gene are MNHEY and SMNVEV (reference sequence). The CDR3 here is CASRGSGGNNEKLFF. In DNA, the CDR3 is TGTGCCAGCAGGGGGTCGGGCGGGAATAATGAAAAACTGTTTTTT.

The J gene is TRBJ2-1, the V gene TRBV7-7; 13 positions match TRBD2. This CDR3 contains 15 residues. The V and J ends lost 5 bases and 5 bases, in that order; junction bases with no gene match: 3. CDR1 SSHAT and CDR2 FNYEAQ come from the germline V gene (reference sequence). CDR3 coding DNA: TGTGCCAGCAGCGGGGGACTAGCGGGAAACAATGAGCAGTTCTTC. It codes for CASSGGLAGNNEQFF. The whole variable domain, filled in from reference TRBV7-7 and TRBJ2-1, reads GAGVSQSPRYKVTKRGQDVTLRCDPISSHATLYWYQQALGQGPEFLTYFNYEAQPDKSGLPSDRFSAERPEGSISTLTIQRTEQRDSAMYRCASSGGLAGNNEQFFGPGTRLTVL.

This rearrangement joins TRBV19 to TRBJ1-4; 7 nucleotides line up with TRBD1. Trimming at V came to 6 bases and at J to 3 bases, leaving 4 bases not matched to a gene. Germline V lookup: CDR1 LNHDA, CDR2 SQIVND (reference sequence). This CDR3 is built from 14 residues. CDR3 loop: CASRSGTANEKLFF. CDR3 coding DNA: TGTGCCAGTAGATCCGGGACAGCTAATGAAAAACTGTTTTTT.

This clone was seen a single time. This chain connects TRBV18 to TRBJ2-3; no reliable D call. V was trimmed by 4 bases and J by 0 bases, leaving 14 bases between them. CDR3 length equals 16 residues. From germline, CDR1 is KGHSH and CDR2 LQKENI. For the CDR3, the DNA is TGTGCCAGCTCACTGATCGAAATAGAAAGCACAGATACGCAGTATTTT. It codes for CASSLIEIESTDTQYF.

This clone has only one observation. CDR3 amino acids: CASSHGVAADTQYF. DNA for the CDR3: TGCGCCAGCAGCCACGGGGTTGCGGCAGATACGCAGTATTTT. The chain is built from TRBV4-3 and TRBJ2-3; the D gene is possibly TRBD2 (5 bases). V was cut by 3 bases and J by 4 bases, with 11 bases left in between. CDR1 is LGHNA and CDR2 is YSLEER in the germline V gene. The CDR3 extends over 14 amino acids.

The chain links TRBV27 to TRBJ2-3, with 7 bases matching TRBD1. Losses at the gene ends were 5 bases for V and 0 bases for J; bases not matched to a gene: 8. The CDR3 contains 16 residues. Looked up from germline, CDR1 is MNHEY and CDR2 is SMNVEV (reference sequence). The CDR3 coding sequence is TGTGCCAGCAGTCCCCGATGGACAGGCAGCACAGATACGCAGTATTTT. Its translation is CASSPRWTGSTDTQYF.

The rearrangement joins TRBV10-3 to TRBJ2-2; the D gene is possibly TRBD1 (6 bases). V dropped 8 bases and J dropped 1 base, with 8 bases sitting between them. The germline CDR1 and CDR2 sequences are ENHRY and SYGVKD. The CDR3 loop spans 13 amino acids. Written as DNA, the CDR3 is TGTGCCATCGGGGACATGAACACCGGGGAGCTGTTTTTT. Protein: CAIGDMNTGELFF.

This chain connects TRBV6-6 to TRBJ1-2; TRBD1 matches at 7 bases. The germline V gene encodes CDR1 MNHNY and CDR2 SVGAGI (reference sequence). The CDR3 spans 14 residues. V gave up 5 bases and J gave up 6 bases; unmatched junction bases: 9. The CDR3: CASSARTGGNGYTF. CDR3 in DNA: TGTGCCAGCAGTGCCAGGACAGGAGGTAATGGCTACACCTTC.

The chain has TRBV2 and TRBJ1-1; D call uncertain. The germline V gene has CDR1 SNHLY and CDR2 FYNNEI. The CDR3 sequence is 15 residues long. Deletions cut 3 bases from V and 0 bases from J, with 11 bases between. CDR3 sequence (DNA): TGTGCCAGCAGTGATCCAGGTCAGCTGAACACTGAAGCTTTCTTT. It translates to CASSDPGQLNTEAFF.

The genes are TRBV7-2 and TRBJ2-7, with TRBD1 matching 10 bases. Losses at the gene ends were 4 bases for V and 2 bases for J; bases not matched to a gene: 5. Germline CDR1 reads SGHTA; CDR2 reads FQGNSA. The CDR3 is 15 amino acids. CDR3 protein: CASSSPGQGTYEQYF. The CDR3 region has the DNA TGTGCCAGCAGCTCGCCGGGACAGGGGACCTACGAGCAGTACTTC.

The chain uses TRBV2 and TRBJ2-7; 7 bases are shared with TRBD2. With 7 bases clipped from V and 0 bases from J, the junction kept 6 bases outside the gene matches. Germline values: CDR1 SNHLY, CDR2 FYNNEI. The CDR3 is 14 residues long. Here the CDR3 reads CASNERGNSYEQYF. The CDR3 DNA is TGTGCCAGCAACGAGCGGGGAAACTCCTACGAGCAGTACTTC.

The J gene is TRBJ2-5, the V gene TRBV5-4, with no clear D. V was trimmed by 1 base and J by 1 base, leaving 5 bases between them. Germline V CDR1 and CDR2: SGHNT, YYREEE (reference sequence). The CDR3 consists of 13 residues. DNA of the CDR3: TGTGCCAGCAGCTTGATATTCCAAGAGACCCAGTACTTC. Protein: CASSLIFQETQYF.

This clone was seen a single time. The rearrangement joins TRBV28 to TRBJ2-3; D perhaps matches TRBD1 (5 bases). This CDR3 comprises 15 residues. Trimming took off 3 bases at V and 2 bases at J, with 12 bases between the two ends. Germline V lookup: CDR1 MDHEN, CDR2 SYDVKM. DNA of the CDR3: TGTGCCAGCAGTTTGTATGCAGGGCCCACAGATACGCAGTATTTT. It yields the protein CASSLYAGPTDTQYF.